These 20 T cell receptor beta chains came from one sample sequenced in a study of T cells after yellow fever vaccination. MiXCR, run by TCRdb on the 5' RACE reads, gives a single entry per CDR3 protein. The data contain some 550,000 distinct CDR3 sequences, under 25% of them singletons. Specimen: PBMCs, collected 15 days after the yellow fever booster vaccination. The receptors were sampled from a man aged 25 to 45 who received the YFV17D yellow fever vaccine.

This clonotype has only a few counts. This sequence joins TRBV5-1 and TRBJ2-7, with 10 positions matching TRBD1. Per germline, CDR1 SGHRS and CDR2 YFSETQ. V gave up 5 bases and J gave up 6 bases; unmatched junction bases: 8. The CDR3 is 14 residues long. The CDR3 region is CASSPGTGVIEQYF. The DNA for the CDR3 is TGCGCCAGCAGTCCCGGGACAGGGGTAATCGAGCAGTACTTC.

The rearrangement uses TRBV5-4 and TRBJ2-6; D is unclear. With 1 base removed from V and 2 bases from J, the gap between germline ends came to 10 bases. The CDR3 spans 16 residues. The germline gives CDR1 SGHNT, CDR2 YYREEE (reference sequence). The CDR3 loop is CASSLNVRAGANVLTF. CDR3 coding DNA: TGTGCCAGCAGCTTGAACGTAAGAGCTGGGGCCAACGTCCTGACTTTC.

This clonotype has more than one count but fewer than ten. The CDR3 sequence is CASSQGGPEQYF. Written as DNA, the CDR3 is TGTGCCAGCAGCCAAGGAGGGCCAGAGCAGTACTTC. The chain recombines TRBV3-1 with TRBJ2-7, with D perhaps matching TRBD2 (5 bases). Germline V gives CDR1 LGHDT, CDR2 YNNKEL (reference sequence). This CDR3 has 12 residues. Trimming pared 1 base from V and 7 bases from J, leaving 8 bases between.

This clonotype came up a few times. The chain combines TRBV7-9 with TRBJ2-7; 7 nucleotides align to TRBD1. The germline CDR1 and CDR2 sequences are SEHNR and FQNEAQ (reference sequence). There are 15 residues in the CDR3. V dropped 7 bases and J dropped 6; count of bases not matched to a gene: 15. The CDR3 bases are TGTGCCAGCACCCATCCTGGGGACAGTAACTCCGAGCAGTACTTC. It is translated as CASTHPGDSNSEQYF.

The gene calls are TRBV15 and TRBJ2-7; TRBD1 matches at 9 bases. The ends lost 0 bases at V and 6 bases at J; junction bases unmatched: 9. Germline lookup yields CDR1 LNHNV and CDR2 YYDKDF (reference sequence). This CDR3 is built from 16 residues. CDR3 in DNA: TGTGCCACCAGCAGAGATGGGACAGGGACCTCCGGCGAGCAGTACTTC. Protein sequence: CATSRDGTGTSGEQYF.

This rearrangement joins TRBV18 to TRBJ1-4; the match to TRBD1 covers 8 bases. The CDR3 is 15 residues long. CDR1 is KGHSH, CDR2 LQKENI, per germline. Trimming cost V 4 bases and J 8 bases; bases outside gene matches: 9. CDR3 loop: CASSLSPGQDEKLFF. CDR3 in DNA: TGTGCCAGCTCACTCTCTCCGGGACAGGACGAAAAACTGTTTTTT.

There are a few counts of this clonotype. The chain uses TRBV5-1 and TRBJ1-2; weak D call: TRBD1 (5 bases). Trimming took 4 bases from V and 0 from J, leaving 10 bases between them. Germline V CDR1 and CDR2: SGHRS, YFSETQ. CDR3 length: 14 residues. This chain's CDR3 is CASSTQEANYGYTF. The CDR3, as DNA: TGCGCCAGCAGCACACAGGAGGCTAACTATGGCTACACCTTC.

This chain uses TRBV7-2 with TRBJ2-2, with 7 bases identical to TRBD2. Looked up from germline, CDR1 is SGHTA and CDR2 is FQGNSA. With V trimmed by 2 bases and J by 4 bases, 10 bases remained unmatched. The CDR3 is made up of 17 amino acids. CDR3 in amino acids: CASSLRPSGITTGELFF. CDR3 DNA sequence: TGTGCCAGCAGCTTACGGCCAAGCGGGATTACCACCGGGGAGCTGTTTTTT. The complete variable domain, with remaining parts taken from reference TRBV7-2 and TRBJ2-2, reads GAGVSQSPSNKVTEKGKDVELRCDPISGHTALYWYRQSLGQGLEFLIYFQGNSAPDKSGLPSDRFSAERTGGSVSTLTIQRTQQEDSAVYLCASSLRPSGITTGELFFGEGSRLTVL.

This clonotype has just a few counts. The chain couples TRBV5-1 to TRBJ2-7, with D possibly being TRBD2 (5 bases). CDR1 SGHRS and CDR2 YFSETQ come from the germline V gene. The CDR3 loop spans 14 amino acids. Between the trimmed V and J ends, which lost 4 bases and 2 bases, there was a span of 13 bases. In nucleotides, the CDR3 is TGCGCCAGCAGCGTGGACGGGGTTACCTACGAGCAGTACTTC. Translating gives CASSVDGVTYEQYF.

The chain is built from TRBV24-1 and TRBJ2-5, with TRBD2 identical over 12 bases. CDR3 length: 16 amino acids. After removal of 4 bases from V and 4 bases from J, the junction contained 6 bases not matched to a gene. Germline CDR1 and CDR2: KGHDR and SFDVKD. CDR3 loop: CATSDHGLAGRETQYF. The DNA for the CDR3 is TGTGCCACCAGTGACCACGGACTAGCGGGAAGAGAGACCCAGTACTTC.

The V gene is TRBV7-2, the J gene TRBJ2-3, with a tentative D call TRBD2 (5 bases). Germline V gene lookup returns CDR1 SGHTA and CDR2 FQGNSA. V lost 8 bases to trimming and J lost 0 bases, with 18 bases between them. This CDR3 contains 16 residues. DNA for the CDR3: TGTGCCAGCCTCGGGGTATCCAGCGGAAGCACAGATACGCAGTATTTT. It specifies CASLGVSSGSTDTQYF.

Here the CDR3 DNA reads TGTGCCAGCAGCCCGCGGACTAGCGGGAGGGGTACGCAGTATTTT. Translated: CASSPRTSGRGTQYF. The V call is TRBV7-2, the J call TRBJ2-3, with 15 positions matching TRBD2. After removal of 5 bases from V and 8 bases from J, the junction contained 5 bases not matched to a gene. Germline V CDR1 and CDR2: SGHTA, FQGNSA. The length of the CDR3 is 15 residues.

The rearrangement joins TRBV9 to TRBJ2-7; D ambiguous. The CDR3 loop spans 12 amino acids. Germline V gene data show CDR1 as SGDLS and CDR2 as YYNGEE. The V gene lost 3 bases and the J gene lost 6 bases, with 10 bases spanning the gap. CDR3 sequence: CASSAGSPEQYF. As DNA, the CDR3 is TGTGCCAGCAGCGCAGGTAGCCCCGAGCAGTACTTC.

The V gene is TRBV5-5, the J gene TRBJ2-7, with D tentatively TRBD1 or TRBD2 (5 bases each). This CDR3 is 16 amino acids long. Trimming removed 4 bases from V and 4 bases from J, with 21 bases in between. The germline gives CDR1 SGHKS, CDR2 YYEKEE (reference sequence). As DNA, the CDR3 is TGTGCCAGCAGCCGGAGTCTAGACAGAGGGGCGTACGAGCAGTACTTC. Translating it yields CASSRSLDRGAYEQYF.

This clonotype was counted between two and nine times. The chain has TRBV24-1 and TRBJ2-2; D ambiguous. This CDR3 contains 12 residues. Germline CDR1 KGHDR, CDR2 SFDVKD. V lost 5 bases and J lost 6, with 6 bases in between. CDR3 nucleotide sequence: TGTGCCACCAGTGCCGCCGCCGGGGAGCTGTTTTTT. This gives the protein CATSAAAGELFF.

In this sample, this clonotype turned up a few times. This rearrangement joins TRBV15 to TRBJ2-4; 8 bases line up with TRBD2. V trimming: 2 bases; J trimming: 7 bases; junction bases outside the gene matches: 7. The germline CDR1 and CDR2 sequences are LNHNV and YYDKDF (reference sequence). The CDR3 is 15 residues long. The CDR3 protein is CATSRPGLEANIQYF. The CDR3 DNA is TGTGCCACCAGCAGACCGGGACTAGAAGCGAACATTCAGTACTTC.

The V gene is TRBV29-1, the J gene TRBJ1-5; D ambiguous. CDR3 length: 13 residues. V was pared by 6 bases and J by 2 bases, with 11 bases between. CDR1 and CDR2 (germline): SQVTM, ANQGSEA. DNA of the CDR3: TGCAGCGTCGGAGGTGATGGCAATCAGCCCCAGCATTTT. The encoded protein is CSVGGDGNQPQHF.

V is TRBV9 and J is TRBJ2-6; D is undetermined. From germline, CDR1 is SGDLS and CDR2 YYNGEE. V was clipped by 6 bases and J by 0 bases, with 10 bases between them. The CDR3 covers 15 residues. The DNA for the CDR3 is TGTGCCAGCACCCATACGAGCTCTGGGGCCAACGTCCTGACTTTC. Its protein product is CASTHTSSGANVLTF.

This clonotype was recorded many times. The gene calls are TRBV20-1 and TRBJ2-3, with TRBD1 identical over 9 bases. Germline trimming cut 3 bases from V and 4 bases from J; bases unmatched to any gene: 5. Looked up from germline, CDR1 is DFQATT and CDR2 is SNEGSKA (reference sequence). CDR3 length: 14 amino acids. The CDR3 region is CSASGTGNADTQYF. The CDR3 DNA reads as TGCAGTGCTAGTGGGACAGGGAACGCAGATACGCAGTATTTT.

This clonotype was counted many times. The chain recombines TRBV5-1 with TRBJ2-7; possibly TRBD1 for D (6 bases). Per germline, CDR1 SGHRS and CDR2 YFSETQ. V lost 4 bases and J lost 8, with 19 bases in between. There are 14 residues in the CDR3. The CDR3 sequence is CASSPDSMDMQQYF. The CDR3 DNA sequence: TGCGCCAGCAGCCCGGACAGCATGGACATGCAGCAGTACTTC.